This T cell receptor beta chain stems from a study of T cells in tumors after PD-1 blockade. Overall study context: Treatment was either pembrolizumab 200 mg every 3 weeks or cemiplimab 350 mg every 2 weeks. Mean per blood sample: 113,528 templates (about 24,000-257,772), approximately 37,000 unique clonotypes.

Tumor or blood genomic DNA was sequenced, with inputs of about 616 ng to 6,004 ng. The germline CDR1 and CDR2 sequences are LGHNA and YNFKEQ. V dropped 4 bases and J dropped 0 bases, with 7 bases sitting between them. The length of the CDR3 is 13 residues. Sequencing was performed with immunoSEQ multiplex PCR; in TCRdb, only in-frame clones are kept and a portion is missing. The sample has about 19,000 clones, over 70% seen once. Sequenced here: PBMCs, sampled after anti-PD-1 therapy. The rearrangement uses TRBV4-2 and TRBJ2-7; no firm D call. The sequence came from a human donor with advanced basal cell or squamous cell carcinoma (not recorded which). The CDR3 region is CASSRVDSYEQYF. The CDR3 bases are TGTGCCAGCAGCCGAGTCGACTCCTACGAGCAGTACTTC.